A single sample is the source of the 29 T cell receptor beta chains below, sequenced in a study of blood T cell repertoires in COVID-19. Repertoires were generated with immunoSEQ multiplex PCR, while TCRdb's copy carries only in-frame clones and drops some. The table shows 100,000 to 150,000 clones, with about 91% occurring only once. The sample taken for sequencing was peripheral blood. These receptors were collected from a man aged 45-65 years with acute or convalescent COVID-19.

The chain uses TRBV10-3 and TRBJ2-7; 9 bases map to TRBD2. Germline loops: CDR1 ENHRY, CDR2 SYGVKD. The CDR3 totals 15 residues. With 0 bases clipped from V and 5 bases from J, the junction kept 5 bases outside the gene matches. CDR3 residues: CAISESLREGNEQYF. The CDR3, as DNA: TGTGCCATCAGTGAGTCGTTGCGGGAGGGGAACGAGCAGTACTTC.

CDR3 loop: CASSLLGQGSGYTF. DNA for the CDR3: TGTGCCAGCAGCCTATTAGGACAGGGTAGTGGCTACACCTTC. The chain joins TRBV3-1 (or the pseudogene TRBV3-2) to TRBJ1-2, with 8 bases aligning to TRBD1. J lost 7 bases, V lost 4 bases, and 8 bases had no gene match. The CDR3 is made up of 14 amino acids. Germline CDR1 LGHDT, CDR2 YNNKEL (reference sequence).

V gene TRBV10-2 combines with J gene TRBJ2-7; 7 bases fit TRBD1. Germline V gene data show CDR1 as WSHSY and CDR2 as SAAADI. The trim removed 6 bases at V and 4 bases at J, leaving 9 bases unmatched. This CDR3 spans 14 amino acids. The CDR3 DNA reads as TGCGCCAGCAGAGACGACAGGGCGAGTTACGAGCAGTACTTC. Translating gives CASRDDRASYEQYF.

This clone was seen a single time. This rearrangement joins TRBV4-2 to TRBJ1-5; D uncertain. The CDR3 sequence is 12 residues long. Trimming cost V 3 bases and J 6 bases, with 6 bases left between them. Germline V gives CDR1 LGHNA, CDR2 YNFKEQ. CDR3 DNA: TGTGCCAGCAGCCAGTTTAGTCAGCCCCAGCATTTT. Its translation: CASSQFSQPQHF.

This chain joins TRBV28 and TRBJ1-1; the D is unclear. The CDR3 extends over 12 amino acids. Germline loops: CDR1 MDHEN, CDR2 SYDVKM. The V end was cut by 7 bases, the J end by 6 bases, with 12 bases between. The CDR3 sequence is CASISPTAEAFF. The CDR3 region has the DNA TGTGCCAGCATCTCCCCCACTGCTGAAGCTTTCTTT.

The chain couples TRBV6-5 to TRBJ1-2; possibly TRBD1 for D (6 bases). Germline lookup yields CDR1 MNHEY and CDR2 SVGAGI. V gave up 6 bases and J gave up 4 bases, with 12 bases separating them. This CDR3 comprises 13 residues. The CDR3 DNA reads TGTGCCAGCAGAGACCGGACAGCCTATGGCTACACCTTC. Its protein product is CASRDRTAYGYTF.

The chain recombines TRBV7-2 with TRBJ2-5, with 7 bases fitting TRBD2. Trimming removed 1 base from V and 5 bases from J; junction bases left unmatched: 4. In germline, CDR1 is SGHTA, CDR2 FQGNSA. The CDR3 is made up of 14 amino acids. CDR3 region: CASSLDTRGETQYF. CDR3 bases: TGTGCCAGCAGCTTAGATACGCGGGGGGAGACCCAGTACTTC.

V is TRBV11-2 and J is TRBJ1-2; TRBD1 matches at 7 bases. J lost 4 bases, V lost 5 bases, and 7 bases had no gene match. Germline loops: CDR1 SGHAT, CDR2 FQNNGV. The CDR3 spans 14 residues. Written as DNA, the CDR3 is TGTGCCAGCAGCCCCGACAGGGATAGCTATGGCTACACCTTC. Protein: CASSPDRDSYGYTF.

V and J are TRBV9 and TRBJ1-6; 10 positions match TRBD1. CDR3 length: 15 residues. Germline V lookup: CDR1 SGDLS, CDR2 YYNGEE. With V trimmed by 7 bases and J by 7 bases, 8 bases remained unmatched. The CDR3 DNA reads as TGTGCCAGCCGCCCGGGACAGGGGCAAAATTCACCCCTCCACTTT. Amino acids: CASRPGQGQNSPLHF.

The genes are TRBV4-1 and TRBJ1-2, with 7 bases matching TRBD1. V was pared by 1 base and J by 0 bases, with 2 bases of the junction left unmatched. The CDR3 runs to 15 residues. Germline CDR1 and CDR2: MGHRA and YSYEKL. The CDR3 loop is CASSQGQGPNYGYTF. In DNA form, the CDR3 reads TGCGCCAGCAGCCAAGGACAGGGCCCTAACTATGGCTACACCTTC.

The V gene is TRBV28, the J gene TRBJ1-3; 9 nucleotides agree with TRBD1. The J segment lost 2 bases and the V segment lost 2 bases, leaving 4 bases of the junction unmatched. CDR1 MDHEN and CDR2 SYDVKM come from the germline V gene. The CDR3 totals 16 residues. The CDR3 DNA reads as TGTGCCAGCAGTTTAGGGGGGGACAGGGCTGGAAACACCATATATTTT. This codes for CASSLGGDRAGNTIYF.

The gene calls are TRBV5-1 and TRBJ2-1; 7 bases line up with TRBD2. Germline V gene sequence: CDR1 SGHRS, CDR2 YFSETQ. V gave up 0 bases and J gave up 4 bases; unmatched junction bases: 4. This CDR3 region has 15 residues. The CDR3 DNA is TGCGCCAGCAGCTTGGAGGGAGGGCCTTACAATGAGCAGTTCTTC. Residues: CASSLEGGPYNEQFF.

V gene TRBV5-4 combines with J gene TRBJ1-1; 7 nucleotides align to TRBD1. V dropped 2 bases and J dropped 1; count of bases not matched to a gene: 5. Germline V gives CDR1 SGHNT, CDR2 YYREEE (reference sequence). This CDR3 has 15 amino acids. CDR3 loop: CASSFQGVKNTEAFF. CDR3 DNA sequence: TGTGCCAGCAGCTTTCAGGGGGTTAAGAACACTGAAGCTTTCTTT. The full variable domain, with the rest looked up from reference TRBV5-4 and TRBJ1-1, is ETGVTQSPTHLIKTRGQQVTLRCSSQSGHNTVSWYQQALGQGPQFIFQYYREEENGRGNFPPRFSGLQFPNYSSELNVNALELDDSALYLCASSFQGVKNTEAFFGQGTRLTVV.

The chain is built from TRBV6-5 and TRBJ1-1; no firm D call. The CDR3 consists of 12 residues. V shed 7 bases and J shed 3 bases, with 9 bases lying between them. The germline gives CDR1 MNHEY, CDR2 SVGAGI. CDR3 in amino acids: CASISGYTEAFF. As DNA, the CDR3 is TGTGCCAGCATCTCAGGTTACACTGAAGCTTTCTTT.

A word on this clone: This sample includes further DNA sequences coding for the same CDR3. The chain recombines TRBV5-1 with TRBJ1-1; 8 bases line up with TRBD1. Germline V gene sequence: CDR1 SGHRS, CDR2 YFSETQ. V gave up 2 bases and J gave up 1 base; unmatched junction bases: 1. This CDR3 comprises 14 residues. DNA of the CDR3: TGCGCCAGCAGCTTACAGGGGGGGAACACTGAAGCTTTCTTT. Protein: CASSLQGGNTEAFF. Complete variable domain (other parts from reference TRBV5-1 and TRBJ1-1): KAGVTQTPRYLIKTRGQQVTLSCSPISGHRSVSWYQQTPGQGLQFLFEYFSETQRNKGNFPGRFSGRQFSNSRSEMNVSTLELGDSALYLCASSLQGGNTEAFFGQGTRLTVV.

As DNA, the CDR3 is TGTGCAAGTCGCCCGGACAGGGTAGGCACTGAAGCTTTCTTT. It specifies CASRPDRVGTEAFF. The J gene is TRBJ1-1, the V gene TRBV12-2; no check of the table's D call, TRBD1, against the DNA was made. TRBV12-2 is deemed a pseudogene. The CDR3 consists of 14 residues.

V gene TRBV7-2 combines with J gene TRBJ1-1; a possible D gene is TRBD1 (5 bases). This CDR3 comprises 15 residues. Trimming pared 4 bases from V and 7 bases from J, leaving 19 bases between. Germline-derived CDR1 and CDR2 are SGHTA and FQGNSA. DNA of the CDR3: TGTGCCAGCAGCTGGGGGGGAGGGCAGGTACGTGAAGCTTTCTTT. It is translated as CASSWGGGQVREAFF.

The V call is TRBV3-1 (or the pseudogene TRBV3-2), the J call TRBJ1-6; D is undetermined. Trimming removed 4 bases at V and 6 bases at J, with 10 bases between. This CDR3 has 14 residues. Germline assignment: CDR1 LGHDT and CDR2 YNNKEL (reference sequence). The DNA of the CDR3 is TGTGCCAGCAGCCGAGTAGAGGGTAATTCACCCCTCCACTTT. Amino acids: CASSRVEGNSPLHF.

For this clone: Its ends do not fully match the called genes, so a read error is possible. Additional DNA sequences in this sample encode the identical CDR3. The chain couples TRBV6-6 to TRBJ1-5; D not resolved. The CDR3 consists of 14 residues. Germline V gene sequence: CDR1 MNHNY, CDR2 SVGAGI (reference sequence). The CDR3 sequence is CASSYRRDNQPQHF. The CDR3 bases are TGTGCCAGTAGTTATCGGCGGGACAATCAGCCCCAGCATTTT.

The chain is built from TRBV7-2 and TRBJ1-1; the D gene is possibly TRBD1 (6 bases). Germline-derived CDR1 and CDR2 are SGHTA and FQGNSA. Trimming left V 0 bases short and J 1 base short, with 24 bases between. The CDR3 loop spans 20 amino acids. CDR3 in DNA: TGTGCCAGCAGCTTAGCACCCTCGTGGGGGCGTTTTTGGACGAACACTGAAGCTTTCTTT. Amino acid sequence: CASSLAPSWGRFWTNTEAFF.

V and J are TRBV30 and TRBJ2-5; possible D gene TRBD2, 6 bases. V was pared by 8 bases and J by 5 bases, with 9 bases between. CDR1 is GTSNPN and CDR2 is SVGIG in the germline V gene (reference sequence). The CDR3 has 10 residues. Here the CDR3 DNA reads TGTGCCGCCCGGGGGGAGACCCAGTACTTC. This gives the protein CAARGETQYF.

The chain uses TRBV19 and TRBJ2-3; 9 nucleotides match TRBD1. The germline V gene has CDR1 LNHDA and CDR2 SQIVND (reference sequence). V trimming: 3 bases; J trimming: 6 bases; junction bases outside the gene matches: 1. The CDR3 is made up of 13 amino acids. The DNA for the CDR3 is TGTGCCAGTAGTATTGGACAGGGGGATACGCAGTATTTT. Its protein is CASSIGQGDTQYF.

The chain joins TRBV9 to TRBJ2-7; perhaps TRBD2 as D (6 bases). This CDR3 has 16 amino acids. Germline lookup yields CDR1 SGDLS and CDR2 YYNGEE. V dropped 4 bases and J dropped 5 bases, with 22 bases sitting between them. The CDR3 DNA is TGTGCCAGCAGCTCCCGGCGAAGGGGAGGTTCGGACGAGCAGTACTTC. Translated: CASSSRRRGGSDEQYF.

The chain couples TRBV12-3 or TRBV12-4 to TRBJ1-5, with D unclear. V was clipped by 3 bases and J by 4 bases, with 7 bases between them. CDR3 length: 13 amino acids. Written as DNA, the CDR3 is TGTGCCAGCAGTTTTCAGATTAATCAGCCCCAGCATTTT. This encodes CASSFQINQPQHF.

DNA for the CDR3: TGTGCCAGCGACCGAGGAGGGAACACTGAAGCTTTCTTT. Protein product: CASDRGGNTEAFF. V is TRBV5-6 and J is TRBJ1-1; D unclear. The germline gives CDR1 SGHDT, CDR2 YYEEEE. Trimming removed 7 bases at V and 1 base at J, with 11 bases between. This CDR3 spans 13 amino acids. Full variable domain (remainder filled in from reference TRBV5-6 and TRBJ1-1): DAGVTQSPTHLIKTRGQQVTLRCSPKSGHDTVSWYQQALGQGPQFIFQYYEEEERQRGNFPDRFSGHQFPNYSSELNVNALLLGDSALYLCASDRGGNTEAFFGQGTRLTVV.

The rearrangement uses TRBV7-8 and TRBJ1-1; D call uncertain. The V end was cut by 2 bases, the J end by 3 bases, with 16 bases between. The CDR3 covers 16 residues. The germline CDR1 and CDR2 sequences are SGHVS and FQNEAQ. CDR3 amino acids: CASSLSLGDYDTEAFF. CDR3 in DNA: TGTGCCAGCAGCTTAAGTTTAGGAGACTACGACACTGAAGCTTTCTTT.

This sequence joins TRBV4-1 and TRBJ2-3; no clear D. CDR1 is MGHRA and CDR2 is YSYEKL in the germline V gene. This CDR3 comprises 15 residues. V lost 3 bases and J lost 4, with 14 bases in between. CDR3 sequence (DNA): TGCGCCAGCAGCCAGACCGGGTCCCGACCAGATACGCAGTATTTT. Translating it yields CASSQTGSRPDTQYF.

The sample holds a few counts of this clone. The chain links TRBV7-6 to TRBJ1-4; maybe TRBD1 (6 bases). The CDR3 has 16 residues. Germline assignment: CDR1 SGHVS and CDR2 FNYEAQ. The V gene lost 3 bases and the J gene lost 1 base, with 12 bases spanning the gap. The CDR3 DNA is TGTGCCAGCAGCTTGGGGCTAGGGGGAACTAATGAAAAACTGTTTTTT. Residues: CASSLGLGGTNEKLFF.

V gene TRBV4-1 combines with J gene TRBJ2-1; 8 nucleotides align to TRBD2. CDR3 length: 18 residues. The ends lost 4 bases at V and 2 bases at J; junction bases unmatched: 13. Germline V gives CDR1 MGHRA, CDR2 YSYEKL. Written as DNA, the CDR3 is TGCGCCAGCAGCCCCCACTCGGGAGGGCCTGGGACCTACAATGAGCAGTTCTTC. It translates to CASSPHSGGPGTYNEQFF.